This T cell receptor (beta chain) was identified in a study of Graves' ophthalmopathy and Graves' hyperthyroidism. Study-wide findings and caveats: Blood also harbored most expanded thyroid clonotypes above 0.001 frequency.

V gave up 5 bases and J gave up 5 bases; unmatched junction bases: 2. Germline V CDR1 and CDR2: DFQATT, SNEGSKA (reference sequence). CDR3 size: 11 residues. Amplifying from RNA transcripts, the study obtained TCR beta CDR3 regions. The first-round RT-PCR employed HTBI primers together with the Qiagen OneStep RT-PCR kit. A multiplex PCR was then performed as the second round. TCRdb processed the multiplex PCR reads anew with MiXCR; each CDR3 protein has one entry. The table records some 360,000 distinct CDR3 sequences, approximately 17% of them present only once. Newly diagnosed, the hyperthyroidism patients had under 2 months' duration and were aged 18 to 65. Pregnant or lactating patients and those with other autoimmune diseases or uncontrolled infections were excluded. Physicians reached a diagnosis by relying on clinical symptoms, serum thyroxine, TRAb, thyroid ultrasound and orbital computed tomography.

There are many counts of this clonotype. Its antigen is not identified. The sequenced sample was peripheral blood. The chain joins TRBV20-1 to TRBJ2-7; the match to TRBD1 covers 8 bases. The receptor's source is an adult woman with stable Graves' hyperthyroidism. Here the CDR3 DNA reads TGCAGTGCTTTACAGGGGGACGAGCAGTACTTC. Translating it yields CSALQGDEQYF.